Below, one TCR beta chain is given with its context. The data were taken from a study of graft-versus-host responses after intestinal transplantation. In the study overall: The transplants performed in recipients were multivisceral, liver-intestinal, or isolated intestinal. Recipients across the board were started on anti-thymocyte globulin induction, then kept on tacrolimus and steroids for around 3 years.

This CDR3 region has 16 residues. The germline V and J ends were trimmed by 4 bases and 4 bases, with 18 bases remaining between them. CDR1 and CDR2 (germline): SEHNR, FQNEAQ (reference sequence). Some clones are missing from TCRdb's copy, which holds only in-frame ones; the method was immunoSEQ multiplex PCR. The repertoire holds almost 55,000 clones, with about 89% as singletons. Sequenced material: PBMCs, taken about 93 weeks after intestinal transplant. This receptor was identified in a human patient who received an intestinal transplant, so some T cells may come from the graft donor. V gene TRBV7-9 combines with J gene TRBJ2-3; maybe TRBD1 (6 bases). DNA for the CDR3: TGTGCCAGCAGCTCAGGGGCAGGGGAGTTCGCAGATACGCAGTATTTT. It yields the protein CASSSGAGEFADTQYF.